This is a list of T cell receptor beta chains from one sample in a study of early stage breast cancer tumors. TCRdb's copy holds only in-frame clones and misses some; the assay was immunoSEQ multiplex PCR. This table has fewer than 35,000 clones, approximately 72% appearing once. The specimen was blood. The origin of the receptors is a person in their fifties or sixties with breast cancer. CDR3s include the opening cysteine and the closing phenylalanine or tryptophan.

v_gene	CDR3aa
TRBV9	CASSVGLKDTQYF
TRBV2	CASAIHSSGELFF
TRBV2	CASIGTSGRVNEQFF
TRBV7-3	CASSLGRIDGYTF
TRBV2	CASSGSSGSSTGELFF
TRBV30	CAWEAEFREQYF
TRBV19	CASSRTSGYNEQFF
TRBV19	CASRQGAKNIQYF
TRBV29-1	CSVGGPTFSGNTIYF
TRBV19	CASRGLAGNEQFF
TRBV10-1	CASSRLGTDTQYF
TRBV14	CASSQARVGAYEQYF
TRBV6-6	CASRRTSAYSNQPQHF
TRBV19	CASSIRGGEAFF
TRBV15	CATSQTSGSLYEQYF
TRBV18	CASSLISGSGNEQFF
TRBV7-6	CASSLGGVPKSDTQYF
TRBV4-3	CASSQDGAGGFDEQFF
TRBV1	CTSSQDWAGASGGADTQYF
TRBV2	CASTGTGGADTQYF
TRBV15	CATSRVGGGKADTQYF
TRBV5-1	CASNPVGSSYEQYF
TRBV18	CASSPQEGGNTEAFF
TRBV6-6	CASGRGGADTQYF
TRBV27	CASSPGTGSREQYF
TRBV19	CASSLGAGSNQPQHF
TRBV20-1	CSARLDRYHTF
TRBV7-9	CASSLGQVIEQFF
TRBV29-1	CSVVQKILSYNEQFF
TRBV7-9	CASRTSLSSGKQFF
TRBV9	CASSVGTGNTEAFF
TRBV18	CASSPTMESYGYTF
TRBV5-1	CASSLGLRDRETQYF
TRBV7-9	CASTPGQASYGYTF
TRBV4-2	CASSQVSLAGLSYEQYF
TRBV6-6	CASSYYRKNTEAFF
TRBV30	CAGVRGRGEKLFF
TRBV19	CASSIGQGRTEAFF
TRBV15	CATSRDGQPNEKLFF
TRBV11-1	CASSPQGGKNIQYF
TRBV19	CASSIRLGMEPQHF
TRBV27	CASSLWGGVLLEQFF
TRBV7-8	CASSPPKRGNEQFF